The 31 T cell receptor beta chains in this list originate from one sample, sequenced in a study of blood T cell repertoires in COVID-19. This table comes from immunoSEQ multiplex PCR, and its TCRdb copy is limited to in-frame clones, with some not included. In the table there are fewer than 200,000 clones, about nine tenths of which are singletons. Sample: PBMCs or T cells enriched from blood (not recorded which). These receptors originate from a young woman who had recovered from COVID-19.

The V gene is TRBV28, the J gene TRBJ2-5; weak D call: TRBD2 (6 bases). Trimming pared 7 bases from V and 5 bases from J, leaving 11 bases between. CDR3 length equals 12 residues. Germline-derived CDR1 and CDR2 are MDHEN and SYDVKM. The CDR3 spells CASKAGGETQYF. The DNA of the CDR3 is TGTGCCAGCAAGGCTGGGGGGGAGACCCAGTACTTC.

V usage is TRBV27 and J usage is TRBJ2-3, with TRBD2 identical over 8 bases. The CDR3 totals 17 residues. CDR1 and CDR2 from the germline V gene are MNHEY and SMNVEV (reference sequence). The ends lost 2 bases at V and 8 bases at J; junction bases unmatched: 15. Here the CDR3 reads CASSLRLQRELGSTQYF. CDR3 nucleotide sequence: TGTGCCAGCAGTTTACGGTTACAGCGGGAGTTAGGGTCTACGCAGTATTTT.

This clone has just one count. This chain connects TRBV5-1 to TRBJ1-1, with D possibly TRBD1 on 5 matching bases. The CDR3 is 15 residues long. Trimming removed 7 bases from V and 1 base from J, with 17 bases in between. Per germline, CDR1 SGHRS and CDR2 YFSETQ. This CDR3 is CASGLSGPSNTEAFF. The DNA for the CDR3 is TGCGCCAGCGGACTATCGGGACCTTCGAACACTGAAGCTTTCTTT.

The table lists this clone with a count of one. This sequence joins TRBV9 and TRBJ1-1; D is undetermined. CDR3 length: 15 amino acids. Germline V gene lookup returns CDR1 SGDLS and CDR2 YYNGEE. The germline V and J ends were trimmed by 0 bases and 3 bases, with 12 bases remaining between them. The CDR3 sequence: CASSVVGGEYTEAFF. The CDR3 nucleotides read TGTGCCAGCAGCGTAGTAGGCGGGGAGTACACTGAAGCTTTCTTT.

The V and J genes are TRBV7-9 and TRBJ1-2, with 9 bases aligning to TRBD1. The CDR3 runs to 14 residues. Germline V gene data show CDR1 as SEHNR and CDR2 as FQNEAQ (reference sequence). After removal of 5 bases from V and 5 bases from J, the junction contained 6 bases not matched to a gene. The CDR3, as DNA: TGTGCCAGCAGCCCACAGGGGGCTCGGTATGGCTACACCTTC. It encodes CASSPQGARYGYTF.

This chain links TRBV20-1 with TRBJ2-3; no reliable D call. Trimming left V 3 bases short and J 1 base short, with 8 bases between. Per the germline V gene, CDR1 is DFQATT and CDR2 is SNEGSKA (reference sequence). There are 13 residues in the CDR3. The CDR3 region has the DNA TGCAGTGCTAGTTCCAGCGGCACAGATACGCAGTATTTT. This encodes CSASSSGTDTQYF.

This clone was detected a few times. The V call is TRBV7-8, the J call TRBJ1-1, with a tentative D call TRBD1 (6 bases). The germline CDR1 and CDR2 sequences are SGHVS and FQNEAQ. CDR3 length equals 13 residues. V lost 5 bases to trimming and J lost 10 bases, with 17 bases between them. The CDR3, as DNA: TGTGCCAGCAGCCAGGGGCGGGAGTTGCGAGCTTTCTTT. It yields the protein CASSQGRELRAFF.

The chain has TRBV28 and TRBJ1-1, with D possibly being TRBD1 (5 bases). The CDR3 length is 12 residues. V lost 6 bases and J lost 11, with 16 bases in between. Germline assignment: CDR1 MDHEN and CDR2 SYDVKM. As DNA, the CDR3 is TGTGCCAGCAGCCTAGGGGAAATACGCGCTTTCTTT. Its protein product is CASSLGEIRAFF.

The genes are TRBV5-1 and TRBJ1-1; a possible D gene is TRBD1 (5 bases). V lost 4 bases, J lost 2 bases, and 21 bases lay in between. Germline CDR1 SGHRS, CDR2 YFSETQ. This CDR3 spans 17 amino acids. CDR3 nucleotides: TGCGCCAGCAGCCCTCGGGGGTGGACGCTAGGAAACACTGAAGCTTTCTTT. Its translation is CASSPRGWTLGNTEAFF.

V is TRBV5-4 and J is TRBJ2-1; 9 positions match TRBD2. CDR1 is SGHNT and CDR2 is YYREEE in the germline V gene (reference sequence). CDR3 length: 18 amino acids. Unmatched junction bases numbered 11, after V lost 1 base and J lost 3 bases. The CDR3 spells CASSLKSLAGLVYNEQFF. The CDR3 bases are TGTGCCAGCAGCTTGAAGAGCCTAGCGGGATTAGTCTACAATGAGCAGTTCTTC.

The V gene is TRBV6-5, the J gene TRBJ1-1; D not resolved. The CDR3 spans 13 residues. Trimming pared 6 bases from V and 5 bases from J, leaving 13 bases between. Germline CDR1 MNHEY, CDR2 SVGAGI. The CDR3 region is CASRQVGRTEAFF. CDR3 sequence (DNA): TGTGCCAGCAGGCAAGTAGGGAGGACTGAAGCTTTCTTT.

V and J are TRBV11-3 and TRBJ1-1; TRBD1 is a possible D gene (6 bases). Trimming cost V 6 bases and J 0 bases, with 8 bases left between them. The CDR3 extends over 13 amino acids. Germline V gene data show CDR1 as SGHNT and CDR2 as YENEEA. The CDR3 spells CASSPGVNTEAFF. In nucleotides, the CDR3 is TGTGCCAGCAGTCCAGGGGTGAACACTGAAGCTTTCTTT.

This chain joins TRBV28 and TRBJ2-2; maybe TRBD2 (5 bases). CDR1 is MDHEN and CDR2 is SYDVKM in the germline V gene. Trimming pared 5 bases from V and 6 bases from J, leaving 22 bases between. This CDR3 comprises 17 residues. The CDR3 sequence is CASSPRGWEPDSGELFF. CDR3 nucleotide sequence: TGTGCCAGCAGTCCCCGAGGATGGGAGCCCGACTCCGGGGAGCTGTTTTTT.

This chain links TRBV9 with TRBJ2-5, with D possibly matching TRBD2 (5 bases). Germline CDR1 and CDR2: SGDLS and YYNGEE. V was shortened by 0 bases and J by 7 bases, with 16 bases between the two germline ends. This CDR3 is built from 15 residues. CDR3 protein: CASSVEVSVVGTQYF. The CDR3 DNA reads TGTGCCAGCAGCGTAGAGGTTAGCGTGGTTGGGACCCAGTACTTC.

The chain uses TRBV10-1 and TRBJ2-7; 8 nucleotides agree with TRBD2. This CDR3 has 14 residues. V was pared by 4 bases and J by 5 bases, with 7 bases of the junction left unmatched. Germline values: CDR1 WNHNN, CDR2 SYGVQD (reference sequence). CDR3 in DNA: TGCGCCAGCAGTGCAAGCGGGAGTGTCCACGAGCAGTACTTC. Protein sequence: CASSASGSVHEQYF.

The chain links TRBV6-5 to TRBJ1-1, with D maybe TRBD1 (5 bases). With 6 bases removed from V and 4 bases from J, the gap between germline ends came to 9 bases. The CDR3 loop spans 12 amino acids. In germline, CDR1 is MNHEY, CDR2 SVGAGI. CDR3 sequence reads: CASRNQGTEAFF. DNA for the CDR3: TGTGCCAGCAGGAACCAGGGCACTGAAGCTTTCTTT.

V is TRBV19 and J is TRBJ1-1; 10 nucleotides align to TRBD1. The J segment lost 1 base and the V segment lost 4 bases, leaving 6 bases of the junction unmatched. The V gene's germline CDR1 is LNHDA and CDR2 SQIVND (reference sequence). The CDR3 runs to 16 residues. The CDR3 here is CASSNPGQGRNTEAFF. CDR3 DNA: TGTGCCAGTAGTAACCCGGGACAGGGGAGGAACACTGAAGCTTTCTTT.

This chain connects TRBV4-1 to TRBJ2-4; TRBD1 matches 7 bases. This CDR3 has 14 amino acids. The germline gives CDR1 MGHRA, CDR2 YSYEKL. The V segment lost 4 bases and the J segment 5 bases; nucleotides outside the gene matches: 5. The CDR3 nucleotides are TGCGCCAGCAGCCCTCCGGGACAGCAAAACATTCAGTACTTC. This gives the protein CASSPPGQQNIQYF.

The chain couples TRBV4-1 to TRBJ1-4; no definite D call. The germline V gene encodes CDR1 MGHRA and CDR2 YSYEKL. This CDR3 has 16 residues. Between the trimmed V and J ends, which lost 1 base and 0 bases, there was a span of 9 bases. This CDR3 is CASSQAGVATNEKLFF. The CDR3 region has the DNA TGCGCCAGCAGCCAAGCCGGGGTTGCAACTAATGAAAAACTGTTTTTT.

The V call is TRBV29-1, the J call TRBJ2-3, with D possibly TRBD1 on 8 matching bases. This CDR3 contains 14 residues. Germline-derived CDR1 and CDR2 are SQVTM and ANQGSEA. The V gene lost 4 bases and the J gene lost 4 bases, with 15 bases spanning the gap. CDR3 sequence (DNA): TGCAGCGTTGCACAGGGGGGGCTTGCAGATACGCAGTATTTT. It yields the protein CSVAQGGLADTQYF.

The rearrangement joins TRBV23-1 to TRBJ1-5; no clear D. TRBV23-1 is filed as an ORF, its function uncertain. CDR3 length: 16 amino acids. Deletions cut 0 bases from V and 0 bases from J, with 9 bases between. The CDR3 loop is CASSQSLQYSNQPQHF. CDR3 nucleotides: TGCGCCAGCAGTCAATCGTTACAGTATAGCAATCAGCCCCAGCATTTT.

This clone was counted a single time. This sequence joins TRBV9 and TRBJ2-7; 7 bases line up with TRBD2. This CDR3 has 16 residues. V lost 4 bases and J lost 1; bases outside the gene matches: 11. Germline V CDR1 and CDR2: SGDLS, YYNGEE. The CDR3 DNA reads as TGTGCCAGCAGCTTAGCGCGGGAGACCCCGTCCTACGAGCAGTACTTC. Translated: CASSLARETPSYEQYF.

In DNA, the CDR3 is TGTGCCACCAGCAGAGATCTGGCACTAAATGAAAAACTGTTTTTT. Protein sequence: CATSRDLALNEKLFF. The chain links TRBV15 to TRBJ1-4, with D uncertain. Per germline, CDR1 LNHNV and CDR2 YYDKDF (reference sequence). The CDR3 contains 15 residues. V lost 0 bases and J 5 bases, leaving 10 bases between the germline ends.

This chain uses TRBV4-3 with TRBJ1-2; D is ambiguous. Germline CDR1 is LGHNA and CDR2 is YSLEER. There are 14 residues in the CDR3. Trimming left V 0 bases short and J 4 bases short, with 9 bases between. In DNA, the CDR3 is TGCGCCAGCAGCCAAGATCTCCACAGCTATGGCTACACCTTC. Protein product: CASSQDLHSYGYTF.

The genes are TRBV29-1 and TRBJ1-4, with 9 nucleotides matching TRBD1. Germline trimming cut 7 bases from V and 5 bases from J; bases unmatched to any gene: 5. Germline V gene sequence: CDR1 SQVTM, CDR2 ANQGSEA. The CDR3 covers 13 residues. CDR3 residues: CSAAGTGNEKLFF. CDR3 coding DNA: TGCAGCGCCGCCGGGACAGGGAATGAAAAACTGTTTTTT. Full variable domain (missing parts from reference TRBV29-1 and TRBJ1-4): SAVISQKPSRDICQRGTSLTIQCQVDSQVTMMFWYRQQPGQSLTLIATANQGSEATYESGFVIDKFPISRPNLTFSTLTVSNMSPEDSSIYLCSAAGTGNEKLFFGSGTQLSVL.

This sequence joins TRBV4-2 and TRBJ2-1; 11 nucleotides line up with TRBD2. This CDR3 comprises 15 residues. V trimming: 1 base; J trimming: 6 bases; junction bases outside the gene matches: 2. CDR1 and CDR2 from the germline V gene are LGHNA and YNFKEQ. The CDR3 DNA follows: TGTGCCAGCAGCCAAGGACTAGCGGGAACCAATGAGCAGTTCTTC. This sequence encodes CASSQGLAGTNEQFF.

This chain uses TRBV2 with TRBJ1-4, with a possible D match to TRBD1 (5 bases). Trimming left V 5 bases short and J 3 bases short, with 13 bases between. The CDR3 extends over 15 amino acids. CDR1 is SNHLY, CDR2 FYNNEI, per germline. The CDR3 region is CASSPLGGSNEKLFF. Here the CDR3 DNA reads TGTGCCAGCAGTCCGCTGGGGGGATCTAATGAAAAACTGTTTTTT.

V usage is TRBV7-9 and J usage is TRBJ2-7; 7 nucleotides agree with TRBD1. The V gene end was trimmed by 0 bases and the J gene end by 7 bases; junction bases not matched to a gene: 15. The CDR3 sequence is 17 residues long. The germline gives CDR1 SEHNR, CDR2 FQNEAQ (reference sequence). The CDR3 DNA reads TGTGCCAGCAGCTTAGCCGGAACCGGGACAGTGGGGTTTGAGCAGTACTTC. Protein sequence: CASSLAGTGTVGFEQYF. Drawing the rest from reference TRBV7-9 and TRBJ2-7, the complete variable domain is DTGVSQNPRHKITKRGQNVTFRCDPISEHNRLYWYRQTLGQGPEFLTYFQNEAQLEKSRLLSDRFSAERPKGSFSTLEIQRTEQGDSAMYLCASSLAGTGTVGFEQYFGPGTRLTVT.

There are a few counts of this clone. The chain has TRBV5-1 and TRBJ1-4; perhaps TRBD1 as D (5 bases). Germline loops: CDR1 SGHRS, CDR2 YFSETQ. The CDR3 extends over 11 amino acids. Trimming took off 5 bases at V and 12 bases at J, with 11 bases between the two ends. The CDR3 sequence is CASRGQGELFF. The DNA of the CDR3 is TGCGCCAGCAGGGGTCAGGGTGAACTGTTTTTT.

The V and J genes are TRBV4-3 and TRBJ1-2, with a possible D match to TRBD1 (6 bases). The ends were cut back, 0 bases at V and 4 bases at J, with 15 bases in the middle. Germline V gene lookup returns CDR1 LGHNA and CDR2 YSLEER. This CDR3 has 16 residues. The CDR3 protein is CASSQENNRESYGYTF. The CDR3 DNA reads as TGCGCCAGCAGCCAAGAGAACAACAGGGAATCCTATGGCTACACCTTC.

The DNA for the CDR3 is TGCGCCAGCAGCTTGGAGGTAGCGGGAGTGGGGACCCAGTACTTC. Its translation: CASSLEVAGVGTQYF. The chain carries TRBV5-1 and TRBJ2-5; 9 bases map to TRBD2. The germline V gene encodes CDR1 SGHRS and CDR2 YFSETQ. V dropped 0 bases and J dropped 7; count of bases not matched to a gene: 7. This CDR3 is 15 amino acids long.